This T cell receptor (beta chain) is drawn from a study of CD8+CD57+ T cells in acquired aplastic anemia. Background on the study: The sorted CD4+ and CD8+ cells yielded an average around 3 ug of DNA.

Germline CDR1 reads MGHDK; CDR2 reads SYGVNS. The CDR3 extends over 16 amino acids. Trimming cost V 0 bases and J 3 bases, with 14 bases left between them. On this clonotype itself: Its antigen is undetermined.

Genomic DNA templated the TCR beta VDJ and CDR3 profiling. TCRdb reprocessed the reads via MiXCR and lists one record per CDR3 protein. The top ten clones hold approximately 12% of a sample with roughly 170,000 distinct CDR3 sequences, 45% to 60% of them seen once. Study conclusions and caveats: CD8+ Simpson's diversity in patients was not significantly different from that in controls.

By flow cytometry, patients selected for sequencing had shown an expansion of CD8+CD57+ cells. Sequencing input: sorted CD4+, CD8+, or CD8+CD57+ T cells (not recorded which) from PBMCs. The sequence came from a human donor with aplastic anemia. V usage is TRBV25-1 and J usage is TRBJ1-1; no definite D call. The CDR3 DNA follows: TGTGCCAGCAGTGAATATGTGCGGGGTAGGGACACTGAAGCTTTCTTT. Amino acids: CASSEYVRGRDTEAFF.